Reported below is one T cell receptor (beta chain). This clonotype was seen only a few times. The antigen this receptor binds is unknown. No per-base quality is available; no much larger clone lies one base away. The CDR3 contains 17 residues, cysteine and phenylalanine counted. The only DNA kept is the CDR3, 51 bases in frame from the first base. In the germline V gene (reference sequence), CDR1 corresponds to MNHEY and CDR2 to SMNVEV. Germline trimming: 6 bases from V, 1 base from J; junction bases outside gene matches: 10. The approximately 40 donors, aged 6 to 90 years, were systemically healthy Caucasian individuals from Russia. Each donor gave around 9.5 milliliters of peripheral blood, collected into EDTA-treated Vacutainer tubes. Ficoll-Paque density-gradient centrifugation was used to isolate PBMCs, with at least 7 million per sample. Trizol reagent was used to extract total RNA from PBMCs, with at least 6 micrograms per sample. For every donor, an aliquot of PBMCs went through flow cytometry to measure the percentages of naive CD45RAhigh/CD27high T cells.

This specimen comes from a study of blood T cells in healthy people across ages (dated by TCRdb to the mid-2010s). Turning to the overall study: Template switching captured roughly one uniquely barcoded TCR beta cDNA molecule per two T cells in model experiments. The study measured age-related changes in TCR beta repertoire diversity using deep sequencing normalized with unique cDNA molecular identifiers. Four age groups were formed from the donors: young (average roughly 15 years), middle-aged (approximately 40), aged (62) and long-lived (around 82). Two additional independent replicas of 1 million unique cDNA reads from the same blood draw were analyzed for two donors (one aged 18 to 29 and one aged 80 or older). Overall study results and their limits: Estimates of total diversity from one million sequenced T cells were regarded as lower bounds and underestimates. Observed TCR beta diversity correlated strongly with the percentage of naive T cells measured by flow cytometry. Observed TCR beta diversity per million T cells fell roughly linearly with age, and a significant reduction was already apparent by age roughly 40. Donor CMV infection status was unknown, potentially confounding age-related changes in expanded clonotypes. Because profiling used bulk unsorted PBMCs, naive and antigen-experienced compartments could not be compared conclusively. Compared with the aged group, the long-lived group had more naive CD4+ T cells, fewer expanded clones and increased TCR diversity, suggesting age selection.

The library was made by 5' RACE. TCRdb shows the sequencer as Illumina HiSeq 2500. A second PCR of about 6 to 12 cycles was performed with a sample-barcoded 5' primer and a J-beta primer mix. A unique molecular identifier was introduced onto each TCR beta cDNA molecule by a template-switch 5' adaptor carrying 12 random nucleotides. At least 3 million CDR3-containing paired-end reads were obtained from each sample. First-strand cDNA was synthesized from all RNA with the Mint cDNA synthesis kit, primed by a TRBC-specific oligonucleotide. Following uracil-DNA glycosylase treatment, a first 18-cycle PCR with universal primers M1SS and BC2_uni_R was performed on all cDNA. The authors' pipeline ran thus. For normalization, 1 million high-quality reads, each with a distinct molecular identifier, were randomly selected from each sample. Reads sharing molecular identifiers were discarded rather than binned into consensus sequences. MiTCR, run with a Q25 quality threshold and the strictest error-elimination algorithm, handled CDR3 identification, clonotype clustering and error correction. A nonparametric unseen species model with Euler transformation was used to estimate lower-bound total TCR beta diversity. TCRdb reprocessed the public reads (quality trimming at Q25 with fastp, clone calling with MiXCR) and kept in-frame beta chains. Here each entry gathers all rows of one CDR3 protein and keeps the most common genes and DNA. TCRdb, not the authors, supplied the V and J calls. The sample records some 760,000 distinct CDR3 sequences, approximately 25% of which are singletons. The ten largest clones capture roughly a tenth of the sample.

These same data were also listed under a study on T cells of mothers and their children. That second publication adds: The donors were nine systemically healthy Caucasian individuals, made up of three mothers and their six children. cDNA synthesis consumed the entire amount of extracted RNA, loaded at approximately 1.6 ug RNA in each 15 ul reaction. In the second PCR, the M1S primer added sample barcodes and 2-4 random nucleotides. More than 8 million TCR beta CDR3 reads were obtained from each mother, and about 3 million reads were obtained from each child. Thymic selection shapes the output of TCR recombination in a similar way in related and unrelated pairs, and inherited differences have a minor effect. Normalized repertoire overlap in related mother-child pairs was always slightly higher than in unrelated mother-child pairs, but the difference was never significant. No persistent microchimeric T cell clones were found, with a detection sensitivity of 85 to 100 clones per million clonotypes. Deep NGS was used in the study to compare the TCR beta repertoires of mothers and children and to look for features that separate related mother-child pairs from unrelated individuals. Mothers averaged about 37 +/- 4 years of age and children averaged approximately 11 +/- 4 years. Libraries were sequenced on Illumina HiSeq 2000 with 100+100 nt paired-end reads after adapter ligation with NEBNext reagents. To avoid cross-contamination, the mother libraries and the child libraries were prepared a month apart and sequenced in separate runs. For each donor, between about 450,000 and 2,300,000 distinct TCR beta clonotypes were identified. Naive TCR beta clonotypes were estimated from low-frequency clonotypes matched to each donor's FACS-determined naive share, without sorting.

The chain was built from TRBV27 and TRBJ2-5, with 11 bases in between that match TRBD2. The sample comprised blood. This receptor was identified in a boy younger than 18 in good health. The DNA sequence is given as TGTGCCAGCAGCAACTCAACTAGCGGGAGTTCCCAAGAGACCCAGTACTTC. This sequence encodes CASSNSTSGSSQETQYF.